Below, 30 T cell receptor beta chains from the same sample are listed, as sequenced in a study of blood T cell repertoires in COVID-19. Sequenced by immunoSEQ multiplex PCR; TCRdb stores in-frame clones only, minus some. Of hundreds of thousands of clones listed, around 90% are singletons. Sequencing used peripheral blood. These TCRs come from a human donor in a cohort sampled during active COVID-19.

The V and J genes are TRBV30 and TRBJ1-2; a possible D gene is TRBD1 (5 bases). The CDR3 spans 18 residues. Germline CDR1 is GTSNPN and CDR2 is SVGIG (reference sequence). V gave up 7 bases and J gave up 2 bases, with 29 bases separating them. The CDR3 DNA is TGTGCCTCATTTTCAGACAGAGCCCACAGAACCGTAAACTATGGCTACACCTTC. Translating it yields CASFSDRAHRTVNYGYTF.

This sequence joins TRBV15 and TRBJ2-3; D is possibly TRBD1 (6 bases). This CDR3 contains 15 residues. Germline V lookup: CDR1 LNHNV, CDR2 YYDKDF (reference sequence). V lost 5 bases and J lost 4, with 16 bases in between. The CDR3 sequence: CATSFRKQGPDTQYF. As DNA, the CDR3 is TGTGCCACCAGCTTTAGGAAACAGGGCCCAGATACGCAGTATTTT.

The chain combines TRBV19 with TRBJ1-5, with a possible D match to TRBD1 (5 bases). The germline CDR1 and CDR2 sequences are LNHDA and SQIVND (reference sequence). This CDR3 contains 15 residues. Trimming stripped 6 bases from V and 0 bases from J, with 12 bases between. CDR3 nucleotide sequence: TGTGCCAGTAGGAAGGGGCAGTTTAGCAATCAGCCCCAGCATTTT. Its protein is CASRKGQFSNQPQHF.

V usage is TRBV6-5 and J usage is TRBJ2-1; TRBD1 matches 12 bases. CDR1 and CDR2 (germline): MNHEY, SVGAGI. This CDR3 comprises 15 residues. Germline trimming cut 2 bases from V and 8 bases from J; bases unmatched to any gene: 4. The CDR3 sequence: CASSYRGQGADEQFF. CDR3 nucleotide sequence: TGTGCCAGCAGTTACCGGGGACAGGGGGCTGATGAGCAGTTCTTC.

The chain recombines TRBV30 with TRBJ2-7; 7 bases are shared with TRBD2. This CDR3 region has 14 residues. Germline values: CDR1 GTSNPN, CDR2 SVGIG (reference sequence). J was trimmed by 3 bases and V by 4 bases; bases with no gene match: 9. The CDR3 loop is CAWNVGGKVYEQYF. The CDR3 DNA reads TGTGCCTGGAATGTGGGAGGGAAGGTCTACGAGCAGTACTTC.

V usage is TRBV2 and J usage is TRBJ2-2; the match to TRBD2 covers 8 bases. CDR1 and CDR2 from the germline V gene are SNHLY and FYNNEI. V was pared by 4 bases and J by 6 bases, with 13 bases of the junction left unmatched. This CDR3 is built from 17 residues. CDR3 in amino acids: CASSAVFREGRAGELFF. DNA for the CDR3: TGTGCCAGCAGTGCGGTTTTTCGGGAGGGCCGTGCCGGGGAGCTGTTTTTT.

J is TRBJ2-4 and V is TRBV2, with a tentative D call TRBD2 (6 bases). V dropped 3 bases and J dropped 4 bases, with 10 bases sitting between them. Germline V gives CDR1 SNHLY, CDR2 FYNNEI. The CDR3 contains 14 residues. The CDR3 is CASSEAGRKNIQYF. In DNA form, the CDR3 reads TGTGCCAGCAGTGAGGCGGGACGAAAAAACATTCAGTACTTC.

V is TRBV28 and J is TRBJ1-1, with 7 bases matching TRBD1. V lost 5 bases, J lost 9 bases, and 6 bases stayed unmatched. CDR3 length equals 12 residues. Germline V lookup: CDR1 MDHEN, CDR2 SYDVKM. CDR3 residues: CASSPTTGQAFF. The CDR3 DNA follows: TGTGCCAGCAGTCCGACGACAGGGCAAGCTTTCTTT.

The gene calls are TRBV5-1 and TRBJ2-1, with 14 bases that match TRBD2. Germline V gene data show CDR1 as SGHRS and CDR2 as YFSETQ. CDR3 length: 16 amino acids. J was trimmed by 7 bases and V by 2 bases; bases with no gene match: 5. The CDR3 bases are TGCGCCAGCAGCTTAGGGACTAGCGGGAGAGGGAATGAGCAGTTCTTC. It translates to CASSLGTSGRGNEQFF.

This chain joins TRBV5-1 and TRBJ2-5; maybe TRBD1 (6 bases). V was clipped by 5 bases and J by 4 bases, with 21 bases between them. Germline CDR1 is SGHRS and CDR2 is YFSETQ. This CDR3 is built from 16 residues. The chain's CDR3 is CASSLSLGGPGETQYF. As DNA, the CDR3 is TGCGCCAGCAGTTTGAGTTTAGGGGGTCCGGGAGAGACCCAGTACTTC.

The rearrangement joins TRBV6-1 to TRBJ1-5; D unresolved. This CDR3 has 14 amino acids. Germline values: CDR1 MNHNS, CDR2 SASEGT. V lost 0 bases, J lost 4 bases, and 7 bases lay in between. CDR3 bases: TGTGCCAGCAGTGAAGCTCAGGTAAATCAGCCCCAGCATTTT. This translates into CASSEAQVNQPQHF.

CDR3 nucleotide sequence: TGCAGCGGTCAAACAGGGGGGGACACTGAAGCTTTCTTT. Translation gives CSGQTGGDTEAFF. This chain links TRBV29-1 with TRBJ1-1; TRBD1 aligns across 8 bases. The CDR3 is 13 residues long. V dropped 7 bases and J dropped 3; count of bases not matched to a gene: 7. The germline V gene encodes CDR1 SQVTM and CDR2 ANQGSEA.

The V gene is TRBV29-1, the J gene TRBJ1-1, with TRBD1 matching over 8 bases. The CDR3 runs to 12 residues. The junction had 2 bases not matched to a gene; V was cut back by 1 base and J by 7 bases. Looked up from germline, CDR1 is SQVTM and CDR2 is ANQGSEA. CDR3 DNA sequence: TGCAGCGTTGAAGGGACAGGGCTTGAAGCTTTCTTT. This translates into CSVEGTGLEAFF.

This clone was detected only once. The rearrangement links TRBV24-1 to TRBJ2-5, with D possibly TRBD1 on 6 matching bases. This CDR3 region has 16 residues. Between the trimmed V and J ends, which lost 0 bases and 5 bases, there was a span of 15 bases. Germline V gene sequence: CDR1 KGHDR, CDR2 SFDVKD. The CDR3 DNA reads as TGTGCCACCAGTGATTTGGGATCAGGGGTAGGGGAGACCCAGTACTTC. It yields the protein CATSDLGSGVGETQYF.

The chain combines TRBV5-1 with TRBJ2-5; D is perhaps TRBD1 (6 bases). Germline V CDR1 and CDR2: SGHRS, YFSETQ. V was shortened by 7 bases and J by 7 bases, with 20 bases between the two germline ends. The CDR3 runs 14 residues. CDR3 in amino acids: CASAGDTDLGTQYF. The CDR3 DNA reads TGCGCCAGCGCCGGGGACACCGACCTTGGGACCCAGTACTTC.

The V call is TRBV11-3, the J call TRBJ2-1; D call uncertain. From germline, CDR1 is SGHNT and CDR2 YENEEA. This CDR3 comprises 18 residues. V was pared by 1 base and J by 2 bases, with 18 bases between. The CDR3 DNA sequence: TGTGCCAGCAGCTTAGCCCCCTTGGGCAGAAGCCCCTACAATGAGCAGTTCTTC. Translation: CASSLAPLGRSPYNEQFF. Full variable domain (missing parts from reference TRBV11-3 and TRBJ2-1): EAGVVQSPRYKIIEKKQPVAFWCNPISGHNTLYWYLQNLGQGPELLIRYENEEAVDDSQLPKDRFSAERLKGVDSTLKIQPAELGDSAVYLCASSLAPLGRSPYNEQFFGPGTRLTVL.

This sequence joins TRBV9 and TRBJ1-2; D not resolved. Trimming took 3 bases from V and 10 from J, leaving 16 bases between them. This CDR3 comprises 13 residues. Germline lookup yields CDR1 SGDLS and CDR2 YYNGEE. The CDR3 sequence is CASSGGGELDYTF. The CDR3 nucleotides read TGTGCCAGCAGCGGTGGTGGAGAACTAGACTACACCTTC.

The chain combines TRBV7-6 with TRBJ2-3, with D unclear. The CDR3 totals 15 residues. Germline V gene data show CDR1 as SGHVS and CDR2 as FNYEAQ. V lost 5 bases, J lost 4 bases, and 16 bases lay in between. CDR3 region: CASSLRSWIPDTQYF. The CDR3 DNA is TGTGCCAGCAGCCTGAGGTCCTGGATCCCAGATACGCAGTATTTT.

This chain uses TRBV23-1 with TRBJ1-5; TRBD1 matches 9 bases. TRBV23-1 is an open reading frame, and its role is uncertain. V lost 6 bases and J lost 6; bases outside the gene matches: 9. The CDR3 has 15 residues. CDR3 amino acids: CASRDRGTVSQPQHF. The CDR3 DNA reads TGCGCCAGCAGGGACAGGGGAACAGTAAGTCAGCCCCAGCATTTT.

The rearrangement joins TRBV6-6 to TRBJ1-2, with D tentatively TRBD1 (5 bases). The V end was cut by 4 bases, the J end by 3 bases, with 9 bases between. Germline V gives CDR1 MNHNY, CDR2 SVGAGI (reference sequence). This CDR3 is 13 amino acids long. The CDR3, as DNA: TGTGCCAGCAGTTCAGGCAGGGACTATGGCTACACCTTC. The encoded protein is CASSSGRDYGYTF.

V and J are TRBV7-9 and TRBJ2-1, with 8 bases fitting TRBD2. Trimming cost V 4 bases and J 4 bases; bases outside gene matches: 9. From germline, CDR1 is SEHNR and CDR2 FQNEAQ (reference sequence). CDR3 length equals 16 residues. The CDR3 coding sequence is TGTGCCAGCAGCTGGCTGAGCGGGGGCGATTACAATGAGCAGTTCTTC. Amino acids: CASSWLSGGDYNEQFF.

The chain carries TRBV18 and TRBJ1-5; 9 bases are a match to TRBD1. Trimming removed 5 bases from V and 3 bases from J; junction bases left unmatched: 2. Germline V gene sequence: CDR1 KGHSH, CDR2 LQKENI. The CDR3 length is 14 residues. The CDR3, as DNA: TGTGCCAGCTCAGGGACAGGGTTCAATCAGCCCCAGCATTTT. Its protein product is CASSGTGFNQPQHF.

This clone has at least ten counts. The chain carries TRBV5-1 and TRBJ1-1; D might be TRBD1 (5 bases). The CDR3 runs 14 residues. V was cut by 3 bases and J by 5 bases, with 14 bases left in between. Looked up from germline, CDR1 is SGHRS and CDR2 is YFSETQ. This CDR3 reads CASSSGDGQTEAFF. Written as DNA, the CDR3 is TGCGCCAGCAGCTCGGGGGACGGCCAAACTGAAGCTTTCTTT.

The gene calls are TRBV9 and TRBJ2-3; D gene ambiguous. The CDR3 runs 11 residues. Germline-derived CDR1 and CDR2 are SGDLS and YYNGEE. V lost 4 bases and J lost 2, with 2 bases in between. The CDR3 sequence: CASSLTDTQYF. CDR3 DNA sequence: TGTGCCAGCAGCCTCACAGATACGCAGTATTTT.

The chain has TRBV6-1 and TRBJ2-1; D is undetermined. The CDR3 covers 15 residues. The V gene lost 3 bases and the J gene lost 5 bases, with 14 bases spanning the gap. From germline, CDR1 is MNHNS and CDR2 SASEGT. The CDR3: CASSESTPRDNEQFF. Here the CDR3 DNA reads TGTGCCAGCAGTGAGTCAACCCCTCGGGACAATGAGCAGTTCTTC.

This clone was seen once. The V call is TRBV19, the J call TRBJ2-3; 7 nucleotides align to TRBD2. Germline CDR1 reads LNHDA; CDR2 reads SQIVND (reference sequence). Trimming removed 1 base from V and 6 bases from J; junction bases left unmatched: 10. The CDR3 totals 16 residues. CDR3 in amino acids: CASSIAGGPSGDTQYF. As DNA, the CDR3 is TGTGCCAGTAGTATAGCGGGAGGCCCCAGCGGGGATACGCAGTATTTT. Full variable domain (missing parts from reference TRBV19 and TRBJ2-3): DGGITQSPKYLFRKEGQNVTLSCEQNLNHDAMYWYRQDPGQGLRLIYYSQIVNDFQKGDIAEGYSVSREKKESFPLTVTSAQKNPTAFYLCASSIAGGPSGDTQYFGPGTRLTVL.

V is TRBV30 and J is TRBJ1-4; D not certain. Germline lookup yields CDR1 GTSNPN and CDR2 SVGIG (reference sequence). This CDR3 comprises 13 residues. V was cut by 2 bases and J by 3 bases, with 7 bases left in between. The CDR3 DNA reads as TGTGCCTGGAGTAATGCGCCTAATGAAAAACTGTTTTTT. Translation: CAWSNAPNEKLFF.

V and J are TRBV6-2 or TRBV6-3 and TRBJ2-7, with 9 bases that match TRBD1. The V segment lost 5 bases and the J segment 3 bases; nucleotides outside the gene matches: 8. The germline V gene encodes CDR1 MNHEY and CDR2 SVGEGT. The CDR3 is 15 residues long. CDR3 sequence (DNA): TGTGCCAGCAGTCACCCGGGACAGGGTGGCTACGAGCAGTACTTC. It encodes CASSHPGQGGYEQYF.

The chain links TRBV7-9 to TRBJ2-3; D remains ambiguous. The ends were cut back, 5 bases at V and 0 bases at J, with 12 bases in the middle. The CDR3 consists of 15 residues. Germline assignment: CDR1 SEHNR and CDR2 FQNEAQ (reference sequence). The CDR3 is CASSEDSPSTDTQYF. The CDR3, as DNA: TGTGCCAGCAGCGAAGACTCCCCCAGCACAGATACGCAGTATTTT.

The chain combines TRBV10-3 with TRBJ1-4; no reliable D call. CDR1 is ENHRY, CDR2 SYGVKD, per germline. Trimming stripped 3 bases from V and 8 bases from J, with 10 bases between. This CDR3 is built from 13 residues. CDR3: CAISDLAGEKLFF. The DNA for the CDR3 is TGTGCCATCAGTGACCTCGCAGGCGAAAAACTGTTTTTT.